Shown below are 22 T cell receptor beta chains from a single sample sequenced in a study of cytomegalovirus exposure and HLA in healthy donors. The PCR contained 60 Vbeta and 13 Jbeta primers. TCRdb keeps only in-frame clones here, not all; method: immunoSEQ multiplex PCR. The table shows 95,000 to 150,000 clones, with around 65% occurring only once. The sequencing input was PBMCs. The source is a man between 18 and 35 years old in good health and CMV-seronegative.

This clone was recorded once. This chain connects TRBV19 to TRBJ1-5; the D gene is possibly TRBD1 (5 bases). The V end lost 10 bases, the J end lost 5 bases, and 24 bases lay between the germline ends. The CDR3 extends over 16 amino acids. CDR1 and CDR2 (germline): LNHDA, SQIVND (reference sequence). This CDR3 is CATRHRTQDIHQPQHF. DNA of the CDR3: TGTGCCACCCGCCATAGAACCCAGGACATCCATCAGCCCCAGCATTTT.

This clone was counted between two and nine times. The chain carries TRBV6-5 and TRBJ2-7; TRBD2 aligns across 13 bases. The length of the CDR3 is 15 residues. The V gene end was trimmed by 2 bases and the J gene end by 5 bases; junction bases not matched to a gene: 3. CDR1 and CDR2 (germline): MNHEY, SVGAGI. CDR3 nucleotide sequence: TGTGCCAGCAGTTACACTAGCGGGAGGGCCAACGAGCAGTACTTC. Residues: CASSYTSGRANEQYF.

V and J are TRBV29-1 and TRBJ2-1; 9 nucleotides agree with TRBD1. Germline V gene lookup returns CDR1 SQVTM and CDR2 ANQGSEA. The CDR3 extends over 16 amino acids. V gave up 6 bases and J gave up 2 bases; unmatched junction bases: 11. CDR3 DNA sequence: TGCAGCGTGAGCACCGGGACAGGGCGTCCCTACAATGAGCAGTTCTTC. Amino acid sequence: CSVSTGTGRPYNEQFF.

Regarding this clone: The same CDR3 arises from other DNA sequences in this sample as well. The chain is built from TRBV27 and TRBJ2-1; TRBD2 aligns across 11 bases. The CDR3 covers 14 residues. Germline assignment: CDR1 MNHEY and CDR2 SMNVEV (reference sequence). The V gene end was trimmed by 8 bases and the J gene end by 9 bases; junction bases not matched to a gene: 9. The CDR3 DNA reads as TGTGCCAGCTCGCTAGCGGGAGGCGACGGTGAGCAGTTCTTC. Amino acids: CASSLAGGDGEQFF.

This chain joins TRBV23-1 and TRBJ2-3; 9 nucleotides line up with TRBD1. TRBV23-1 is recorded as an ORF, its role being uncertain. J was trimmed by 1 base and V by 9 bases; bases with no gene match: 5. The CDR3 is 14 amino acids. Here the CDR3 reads CARSDRGGTDTQYF. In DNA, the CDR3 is TGCGCCAGATCGGACAGGGGAGGCACAGATACGCAGTATTTT.

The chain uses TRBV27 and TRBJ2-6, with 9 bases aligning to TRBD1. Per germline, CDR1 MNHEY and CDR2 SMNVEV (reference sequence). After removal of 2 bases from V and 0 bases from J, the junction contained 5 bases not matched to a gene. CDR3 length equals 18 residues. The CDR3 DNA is TGTGCCAGCAGTTTAGGGACAGGGTCAGGCTCTGGGGCCAACGTCCTGACTTTC. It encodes CASSLGTGSGSGANVLTF.

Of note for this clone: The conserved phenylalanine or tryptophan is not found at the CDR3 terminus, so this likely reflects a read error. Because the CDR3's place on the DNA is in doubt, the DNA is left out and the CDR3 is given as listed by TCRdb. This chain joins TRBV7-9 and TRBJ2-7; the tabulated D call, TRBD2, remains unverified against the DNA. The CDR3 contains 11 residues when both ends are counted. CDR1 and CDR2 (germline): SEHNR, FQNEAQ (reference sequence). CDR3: CASSLSGRGDL.

The CDR3 DNA reads TGTGCCAGCAGGATTAGACAGGGGGATCAGCCCCAGCATTTT. Its translation: CASRIRQGDQPQHF. This chain uses TRBV6-5 with TRBJ1-5, with 9 bases fitting TRBD1. This CDR3 is built from 14 residues. The trim removed 6 bases at V and 5 bases at J, leaving 5 bases unmatched. Germline-derived CDR1 and CDR2 are MNHEY and SVGAGI.

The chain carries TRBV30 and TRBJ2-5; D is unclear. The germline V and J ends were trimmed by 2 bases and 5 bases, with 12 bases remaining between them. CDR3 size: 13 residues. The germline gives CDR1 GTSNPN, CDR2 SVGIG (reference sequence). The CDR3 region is CAWSTQTTETQYF. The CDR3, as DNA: TGTGCCTGGAGTACCCAAACTACGGAGACCCAGTACTTC.

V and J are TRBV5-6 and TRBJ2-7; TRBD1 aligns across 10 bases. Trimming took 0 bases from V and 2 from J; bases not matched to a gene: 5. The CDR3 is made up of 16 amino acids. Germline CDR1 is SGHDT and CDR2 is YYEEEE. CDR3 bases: TGTGCCAGCAGCTTGGCGGGACAGGGGATGACCTACGAGCAGTACTTC. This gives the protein CASSLAGQGMTYEQYF.

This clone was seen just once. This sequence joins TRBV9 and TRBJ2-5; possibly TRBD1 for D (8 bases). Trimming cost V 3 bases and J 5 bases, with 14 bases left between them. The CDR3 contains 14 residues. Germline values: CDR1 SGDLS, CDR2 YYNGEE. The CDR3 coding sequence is TGTGCCAGCAGCGAAACACAGGGGGGGGAGACCCAGTACTTC. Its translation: CASSETQGGETQYF.

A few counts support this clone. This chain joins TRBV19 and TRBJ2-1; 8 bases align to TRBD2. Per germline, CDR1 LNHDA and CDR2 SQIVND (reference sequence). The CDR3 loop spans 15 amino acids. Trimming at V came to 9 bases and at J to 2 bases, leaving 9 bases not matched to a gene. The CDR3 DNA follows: TGTGCCAGCCGATCGGGGGGGTTAGCCTACAATGAGCAGTTCTTC. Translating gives CASRSGGLAYNEQFF.

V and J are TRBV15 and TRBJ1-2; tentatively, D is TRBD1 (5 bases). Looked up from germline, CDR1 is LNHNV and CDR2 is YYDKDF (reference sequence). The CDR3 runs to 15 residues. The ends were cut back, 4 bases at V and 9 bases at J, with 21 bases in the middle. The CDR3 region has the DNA TGTGCCACCAGCACAGGCCGTGACAGTTCTATGCGCTACACCTTC. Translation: CATSTGRDSSMRYTF.

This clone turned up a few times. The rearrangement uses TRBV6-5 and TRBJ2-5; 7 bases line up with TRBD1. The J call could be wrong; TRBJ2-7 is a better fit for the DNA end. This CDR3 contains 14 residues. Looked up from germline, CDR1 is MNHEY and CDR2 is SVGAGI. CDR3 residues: CASTLRTGSYEQYF. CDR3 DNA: TGTGCCAGCACTCTCCGGACAGGCTCCTACGAGCAGTACTTC.

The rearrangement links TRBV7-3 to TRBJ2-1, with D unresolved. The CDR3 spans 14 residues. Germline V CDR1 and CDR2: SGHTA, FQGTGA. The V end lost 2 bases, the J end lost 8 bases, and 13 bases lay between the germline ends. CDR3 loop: CASSLDLYSHEQFF. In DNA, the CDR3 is TGTGCCAGCAGCTTAGACCTCTACAGCCATGAGCAGTTCTTC.

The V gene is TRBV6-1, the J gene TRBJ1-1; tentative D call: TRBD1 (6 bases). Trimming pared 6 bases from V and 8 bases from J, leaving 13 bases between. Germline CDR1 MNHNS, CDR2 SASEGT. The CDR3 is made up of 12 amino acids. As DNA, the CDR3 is TGTGCCAGCAGGAATCAGACAGGAGAAGCTTTCTTT. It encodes CASRNQTGEAFF.

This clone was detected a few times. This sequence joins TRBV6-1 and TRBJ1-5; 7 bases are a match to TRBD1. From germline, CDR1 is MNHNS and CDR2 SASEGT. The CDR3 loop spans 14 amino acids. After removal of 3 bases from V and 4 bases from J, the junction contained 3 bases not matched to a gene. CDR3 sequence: CASSDKTGNQPQHF. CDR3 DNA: TGTGCCAGCAGTGATAAGACAGGGAATCAGCCCCAGCATTTT.

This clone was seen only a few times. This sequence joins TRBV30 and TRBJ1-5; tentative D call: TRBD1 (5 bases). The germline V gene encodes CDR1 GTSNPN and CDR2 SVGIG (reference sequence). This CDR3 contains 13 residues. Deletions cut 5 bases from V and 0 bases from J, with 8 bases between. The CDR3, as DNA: TGTGCCTGGCAGGGACTTAGCAATCAGCCCCAGCATTTT. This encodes CAWQGLSNQPQHF.

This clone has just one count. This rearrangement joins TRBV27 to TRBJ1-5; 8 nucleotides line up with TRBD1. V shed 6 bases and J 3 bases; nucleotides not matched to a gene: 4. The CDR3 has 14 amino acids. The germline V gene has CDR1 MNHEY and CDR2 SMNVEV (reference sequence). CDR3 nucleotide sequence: TGTGCCAGCAGAGGGACAGGCCACAATCAGCCCCAGCATTTT. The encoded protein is CASRGTGHNQPQHF.

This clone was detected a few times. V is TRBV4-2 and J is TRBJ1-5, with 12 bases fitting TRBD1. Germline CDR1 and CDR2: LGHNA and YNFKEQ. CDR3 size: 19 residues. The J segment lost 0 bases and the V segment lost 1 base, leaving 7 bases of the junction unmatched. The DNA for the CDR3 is TGTGCCAGCAGCCAAGGGCCGGGACAGGGGGCGATTAGCAATCAGCCCCAGCATTTT. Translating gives CASSQGPGQGAISNQPQHF.

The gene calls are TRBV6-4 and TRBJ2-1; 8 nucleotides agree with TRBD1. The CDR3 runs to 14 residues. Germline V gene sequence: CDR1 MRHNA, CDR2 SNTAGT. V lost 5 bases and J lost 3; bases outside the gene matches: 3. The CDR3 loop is CASSKQGDYNEQFF. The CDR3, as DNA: TGTGCCAGCAGTAAACAGGGGGACTACAATGAGCAGTTCTTC.

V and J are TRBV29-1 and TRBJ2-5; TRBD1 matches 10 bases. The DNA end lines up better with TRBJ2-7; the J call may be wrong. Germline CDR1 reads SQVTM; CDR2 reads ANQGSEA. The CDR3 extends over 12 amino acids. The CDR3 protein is CSAGQGAYEQYF. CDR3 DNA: TGCAGCGCCGGACAGGGGGCCTACGAGCAGTACTTC.